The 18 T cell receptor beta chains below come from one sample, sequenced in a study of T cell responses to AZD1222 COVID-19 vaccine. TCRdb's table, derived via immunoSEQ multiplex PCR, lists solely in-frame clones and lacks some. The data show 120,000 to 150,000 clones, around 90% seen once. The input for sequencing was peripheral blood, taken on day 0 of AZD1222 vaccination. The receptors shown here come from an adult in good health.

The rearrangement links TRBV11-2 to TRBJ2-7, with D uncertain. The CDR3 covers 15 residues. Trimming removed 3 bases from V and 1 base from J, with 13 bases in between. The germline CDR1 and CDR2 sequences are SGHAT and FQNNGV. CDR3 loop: CASSLNRIISYEQYF. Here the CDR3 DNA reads TGTGCCAGCAGCTTGAACCGGATAATTTCCTACGAGCAGTACTTC.

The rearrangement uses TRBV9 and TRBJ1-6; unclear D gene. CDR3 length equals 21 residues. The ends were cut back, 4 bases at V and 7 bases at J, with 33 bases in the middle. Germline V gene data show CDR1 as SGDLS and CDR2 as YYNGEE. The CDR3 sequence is CASSIPKRPAWEIIGNSPLHF. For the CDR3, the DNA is TGTGCCAGCAGCATTCCTAAAAGACCGGCCTGGGAAATAATCGGAAATTCACCCCTCCACTTT.

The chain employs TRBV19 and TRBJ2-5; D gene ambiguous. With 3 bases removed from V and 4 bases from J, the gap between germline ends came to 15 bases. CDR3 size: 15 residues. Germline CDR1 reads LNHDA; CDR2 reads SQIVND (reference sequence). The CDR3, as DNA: TGTGCCAGTAGTATCGCCGCCCGTAGGGTAGAGACCCAGTACTTC. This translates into CASSIAARRVETQYF.

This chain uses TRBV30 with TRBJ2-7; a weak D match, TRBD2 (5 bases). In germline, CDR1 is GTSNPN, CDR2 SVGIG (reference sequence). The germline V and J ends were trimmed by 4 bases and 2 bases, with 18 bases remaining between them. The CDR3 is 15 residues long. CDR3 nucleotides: TGTGCCTGGACACCGTCTTCGGGGTTTGCCTACGAGCAGTACTTC. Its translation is CAWTPSSGFAYEQYF.

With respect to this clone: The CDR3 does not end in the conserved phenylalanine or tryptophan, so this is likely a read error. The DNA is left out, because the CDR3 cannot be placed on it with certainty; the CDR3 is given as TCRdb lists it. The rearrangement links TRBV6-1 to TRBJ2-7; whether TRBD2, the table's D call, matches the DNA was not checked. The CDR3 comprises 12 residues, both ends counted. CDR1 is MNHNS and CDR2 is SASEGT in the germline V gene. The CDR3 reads CASSEVGWEGHL.

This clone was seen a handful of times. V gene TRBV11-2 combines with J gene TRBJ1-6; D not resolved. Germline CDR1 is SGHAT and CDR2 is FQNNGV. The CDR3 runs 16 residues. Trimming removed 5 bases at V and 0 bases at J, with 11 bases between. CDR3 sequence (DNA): TGTGCCAGCAGCCCCCTCCGGAGCTCCTATAATTCACCCCTCCACTTT. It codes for CASSPLRSSYNSPLHF.

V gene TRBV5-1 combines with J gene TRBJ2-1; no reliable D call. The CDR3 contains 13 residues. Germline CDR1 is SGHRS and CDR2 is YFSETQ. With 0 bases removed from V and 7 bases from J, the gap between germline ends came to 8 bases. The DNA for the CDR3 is TGCGCCAGCAGCTTGGCTGGGCTGAATGAGCAGTTCTTC. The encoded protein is CASSLAGLNEQFF.

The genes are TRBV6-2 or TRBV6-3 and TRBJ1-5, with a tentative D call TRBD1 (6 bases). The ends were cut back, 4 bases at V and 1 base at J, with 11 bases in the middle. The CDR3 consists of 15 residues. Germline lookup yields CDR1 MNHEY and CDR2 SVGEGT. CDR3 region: CASSSRGGSNQPQHF. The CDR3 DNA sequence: TGTGCCAGCAGTTCGCGCGGGGGCAGCAATCAGCCCCAGCATTTT.

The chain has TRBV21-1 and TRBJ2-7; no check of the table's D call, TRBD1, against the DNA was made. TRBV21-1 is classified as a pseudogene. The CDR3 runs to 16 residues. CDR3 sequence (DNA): TGTGCCAGCAGCGCCCGACAGGGGACAAGCTCCTACGAGCAGTACTTC. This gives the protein CASSARQGTSSYEQYF.

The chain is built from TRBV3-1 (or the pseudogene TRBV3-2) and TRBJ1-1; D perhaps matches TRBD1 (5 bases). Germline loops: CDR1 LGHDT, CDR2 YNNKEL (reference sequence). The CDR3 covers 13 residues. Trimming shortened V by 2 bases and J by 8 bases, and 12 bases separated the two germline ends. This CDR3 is CASSQRGIPEAFF. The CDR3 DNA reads TGTGCCAGCAGCCAACGGGGGATCCCGGAAGCTTTCTTT.

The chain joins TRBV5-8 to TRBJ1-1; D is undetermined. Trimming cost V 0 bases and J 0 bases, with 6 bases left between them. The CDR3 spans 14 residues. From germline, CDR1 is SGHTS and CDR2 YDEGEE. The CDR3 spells CASSLGWMNTEAFF. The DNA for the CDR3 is TGTGCCAGCAGCTTGGGATGGATGAACACTGAAGCTTTCTTT. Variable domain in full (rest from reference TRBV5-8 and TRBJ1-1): EAGVTQSPTHLIKTRGQQATLRCSPISGHTSVYWYQQALGLGLQFLLWYDEGEERNRGNFPPRFSGRQFPNYSSELNVNALELEDSALYLCASSLGWMNTEAFFGQGTRLTVV.

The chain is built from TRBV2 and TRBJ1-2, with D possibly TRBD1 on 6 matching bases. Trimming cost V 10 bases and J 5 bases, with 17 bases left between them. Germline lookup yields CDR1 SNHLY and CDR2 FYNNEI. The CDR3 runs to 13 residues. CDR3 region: CANPRGGDYGYTF. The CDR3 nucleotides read TGTGCCAACCCGAGGGGGGGGGATTATGGCTACACCTTC.

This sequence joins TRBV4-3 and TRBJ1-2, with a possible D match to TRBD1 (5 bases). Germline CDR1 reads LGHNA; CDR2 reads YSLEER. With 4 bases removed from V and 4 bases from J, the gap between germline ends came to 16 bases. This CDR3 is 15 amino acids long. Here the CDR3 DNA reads TGCGCCAGCAGCCCCCTGTTGGGGGGGAGCTATGGCTACACCTTC. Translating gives CASSPLLGGSYGYTF.

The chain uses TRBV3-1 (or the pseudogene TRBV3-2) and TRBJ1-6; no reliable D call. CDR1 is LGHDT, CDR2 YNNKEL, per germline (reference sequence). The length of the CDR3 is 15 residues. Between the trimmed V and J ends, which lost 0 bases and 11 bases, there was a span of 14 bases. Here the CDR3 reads CASSQDMRETAPLHF. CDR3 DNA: TGTGCCAGCAGCCAAGATATGAGGGAGACGGCACCCCTCCACTTT.

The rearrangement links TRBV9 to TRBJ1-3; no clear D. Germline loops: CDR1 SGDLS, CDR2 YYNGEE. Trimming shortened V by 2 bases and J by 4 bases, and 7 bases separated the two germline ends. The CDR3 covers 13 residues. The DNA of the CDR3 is TGTGCCAGCAGCGTCGGAGACGGAAACACCATATATTTT. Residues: CASSVGDGNTIYF.

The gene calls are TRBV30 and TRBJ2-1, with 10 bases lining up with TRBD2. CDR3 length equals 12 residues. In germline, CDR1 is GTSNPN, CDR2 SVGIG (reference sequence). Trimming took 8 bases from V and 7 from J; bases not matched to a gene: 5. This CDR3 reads CAGSGRKNEQFF. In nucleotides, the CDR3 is TGTGCCGGTAGCGGGAGGAAGAATGAGCAGTTCTTC.

CDR3 amino acids: CASSLNPGTSYEQYF. The CDR3 coding sequence is TGTGCCAGCAGCTTAAACCCGGGAACCTCCTACGAGCAGTACTTC. The chain combines TRBV7-2 with TRBJ2-7; tentative D call: TRBD2 (5 bases). This CDR3 region has 15 residues. V lost 2 bases to trimming and J lost 0 bases, with 11 bases between them. Germline-derived CDR1 and CDR2 are SGHTA and FQGNSA.

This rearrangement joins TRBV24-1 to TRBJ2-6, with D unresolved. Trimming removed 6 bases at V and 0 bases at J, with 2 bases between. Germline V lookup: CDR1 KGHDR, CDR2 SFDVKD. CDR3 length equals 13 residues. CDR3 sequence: CATSPSGANVLTF. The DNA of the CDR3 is TGTGCCACCAGTCCCTCTGGGGCCAACGTCCTGACTTTC.